A selection of T cell receptor beta chains follows, all from one sample in a study of CD8 T cell repertoires and HIV-1 epitope variants. These receptors' antigens are unknown. Some clones are missing from TCRdb's copy, which holds only in-frame ones; the method was immunoSEQ multiplex PCR. This table holds some 1,700 clones, 73% found once. Sequenced input: cultured CD8+ T cells derived from PBMCs. These receptors all stem from a male donor with HIV. The CDR3 runs from the conserved cysteine through the conserved F or W. D genes are given only for firm matches. A clone size is listed for some rows: how often the clone was seen (once, few, many), or a class if it is expanded.

length	V	D	size	J	DNA	CDR3
16	TRBV27	.	once	TRBJ2-7	TGTGCCAGCAGTTTATCGTTAGGGACGTTGTCCTACGAGCAGTACTTC	CASSLSLGTLSYEQYF
15	TRBV6-6	.	.	TRBJ2-5	TGTGCCAGCACCACCCGACAGAACGACCAAGAGACCCAGTACTTC	CASTTRQNDQETQYF
14	TRBV2	TRBD1	.	TRBJ1-4	TGTGCCAGCAGGGGGACAGGGGAGTATGAAAAACTGTTTTTT	CASRGTGEYEKLFF
16	TRBV12-5	.	.	TRBJ2-5	TGTGCTAGTGGTTCCACCTCCGACAGTACCCAAGAGACCCAGTACTTC	CASGSTSDSTQETQYF
13	TRBV13	.	few	TRBJ1-1	TGTGCCAGCAGCTTACGAGGGGGCACTGAAGCTTTCTTT	CASSLRGGTEAFF
14	TRBV4-1	.	few	TRBJ2-7	TGCGCCAGCAGCCGAGGGGGGCTAGCTGACGAGCAGTACTTC	CASSRGGLADEQYF
15	TRBV4-1	TRBD2	.	TRBJ2-7	TGCGCCAGCAGCCTCGTCATAGCGGGAGATGGCGAGCAGTACTTC	CASSLVIAGDGEQYF
13	TRBV27	.	.	TRBJ2-7	TGTGCCAGCAGTCCCGCCCGAACCTACGAGCAGTACTTC	CASSPARTYEQYF
14	TRBV2	TRBD1	.	TRBJ2-7	TGTGCCAGCAGTGAAGGGACAGGGACCTACGAGCAGTACTTC	CASSEGTGTYEQYF
14	TRBV19	.	.	TRBJ2-7	TGTGCCAGTTCGCCCTTCCAGGCCTCCTACGAGCAGTACTTC	CASSPFQASYEQYF
14	TRBV5-6	.	.	TRBJ2-7	TGTGCCAGCAGCTTGTCTACAGGTCCCTACGAGCAGTACTTC	CASSLSTGPYEQYF
15	TRBV7-2	.	few	TRBJ2-7	TGTGCCAGCAGCTCTGGGGGCGCTGACTCCTACGAGCAGTACTTC	CASSSGGADSYEQYF
15	TRBV6-5	.	.	TRBJ1-1	TGTGCCAGCAGTTGGACCTTCGCCTTGAACACTGAAGCTTTCTTT	CASSWTFALNTEAFF
14	TRBV6-6	TRBD1	.	TRBJ1-2	TGTGCCAGCAGCCCTCAAGGGGGCGCGGATGGCTACACCTTC	CASSPQGGADGYTF
14	TRBV9	.	.	TRBJ1-6	TGTGCCAGCAGCGTTGGTTCCTATAATTCACCCCTCCACTTT	CASSVGSYNSPLHF
17	TRBV7-8	TRBD2	.	TRBJ2-3	TGTGCCAGCAGCTTAGGTTACGCGGGGGGTCCCACAGATACGCAGTATTTT	CASSLGYAGGPTDTQYF
13	TRBV30	.	.	TRBJ2-7	TGTGCCTGGAGTTCGCTGTGGACAGTCGAGCAGTACTTC	CAWSSLWTVEQYF
12	TRBV7-9	.	.	TRBJ2-2	TGTGCCAGCAGCCTTCAGGACGGGGAGCTGTTTTTT	CASSLQDGELFF
11	TRBV30	.	.	TRBJ2-1	TGTGCCTGGGGGGAAGGAGAGGAGCAGTTCTTC	CAWGEGEEQFF
16	TRBV7-9	TRBD1	.	TRBJ2-7	TGTGCCAGCAGTTCTCCGGCCGGGACAGGGTCCTACGAGCAGTACTTC	CASSSPAGTGSYEQYF